What follows describes a single TCR beta chain. The sample comes from a study of cytomegalovirus exposure and HLA in healthy donors. Both 60 Vbeta primers and 13 Jbeta primers went into the PCR. The method was immunoSEQ multiplex PCR; TCRdb's version includes in-frame clones alone and lacks a portion of them. The data contain about 90,000 clones, just under 90% of them singletons. The V gene end was trimmed by 3 bases and the J gene end by 10 bases; junction bases not matched to a gene: 12. From germline, CDR1 is SGHNT and CDR2 YYREEE (reference sequence). This CDR3 comprises 14 residues. The sequenced sample consisted of PBMCs. The chain has TRBV5-4 and TRBJ1-2, with TRBD1 matching over 7 bases. The TCR originated in a man between 18 and 29 years old in good health and CMV-seronegative. This CDR3 reads CASSSRQGELYYTF. Written as DNA, the CDR3 is TGTGCCAGCAGCTCTCGACAGGGAGAATTATACTACACCTTC.